This entry lists 30 T cell receptor beta chains sequenced from one sample in a study of control samples from healthy donors and cancer patients. Sequencing used immunoSEQ multiplex PCR; TCRdb keeps in-frame clones, though not all of them. The sample lists about 130,000 clones, 91% seen once, with just over 8.5% in the top ten. Sequenced: blood. Receptors were obtained from a man aged 18 to 30 in good health.

V is TRBV12-3 or TRBV12-4 and J is TRBJ2-7; TRBD1 matches 8 bases. After removal of 6 bases from V and 5 bases from J, the junction contained 3 bases not matched to a gene. The CDR3 covers 12 residues. Here the CDR3 DNA reads TGTGCCAGCAGGACAGGGGACCACGAGCAGTACTTC. Translating it yields CASRTGDHEQYF.

J is TRBJ1-3 and V is TRBV30; weak D call: TRBD1 (5 bases). The V gene lost 5 bases and the J gene lost 1 base, with 15 bases spanning the gap. The germline V gene has CDR1 GTSNPN and CDR2 SVGIG (reference sequence). The CDR3 extends over 15 amino acids. The CDR3 sequence is CAWGDSVSSGNTIYF. Written as DNA, the CDR3 is TGTGCCTGGGGGGACTCCGTCTCGTCTGGAAACACCATATATTTT.

The chain is built from TRBV7-3 and TRBJ2-5; 10 positions agree with TRBD2. The V and J ends lost 3 bases and 2 bases, in that order; junction bases with no gene match: 3. The CDR3 runs 15 residues. The germline CDR1 and CDR2 sequences are SGHTA and FQGTGA. CDR3 sequence: CASSFVAGGQETQYF. CDR3 DNA: TGTGCCAGCAGCTTCGTAGCGGGGGGTCAAGAGACCCAGTACTTC.

This chain connects TRBV29-1 to TRBJ1-1; D is possibly TRBD1 (5 bases). The CDR3 covers 12 residues. CDR1 is SQVTM and CDR2 is ANQGSEA in the germline V gene. The V end lost 1 base, the J end lost 10 bases, and 13 bases lay between the germline ends. The CDR3 DNA follows: TGCAGCGTTGAAGGCGGGGGTTTGAGAGCTTTCTTT. Its protein product is CSVEGGGLRAFF.

The chain uses TRBV3-1 (or the pseudogene TRBV3-2) and TRBJ1-3; 7 nucleotides agree with TRBD1. J was trimmed by 4 bases and V by 3 bases; bases with no gene match: 6. Germline CDR1 and CDR2: LGHDT and YNNKEL (reference sequence). This CDR3 has 15 residues. CDR3 sequence (DNA): TGTGCCAGCAGCCAGGCGGGACAGAGAGGAAACACCATATATTTT. Translated: CASSQAGQRGNTIYF.

CDR3 bases: TGTGCCAGCAGACCCAGGACGGGCTATGGCTACACCTTC. Residues: CASRPRTGYGYTF. The V and J genes are TRBV12-3 or TRBV12-4 and TRBJ1-2; D unresolved. CDR3 length equals 13 residues. V was shortened by 6 bases and J by 4 bases, with 12 bases between the two germline ends.

The gene calls are TRBV6-6 and TRBJ1-2, with a weak D call TRBD1 (6 bases). The CDR3 contains 14 residues. V lost 4 bases, J lost 3 bases, and 12 bases lay in between. Germline loops: CDR1 MNHNY, CDR2 SVGAGI (reference sequence). The CDR3 loop reads CASSLDRTYYGYTF. DNA of the CDR3: TGTGCCAGCAGTTTAGACAGGACTTACTATGGCTACACCTTC.

The CDR3 region has the DNA TGTGCCAGCAGTTCCCACCTTGCCGCAGGGAACTATGGCTACACCTTC. This translates into CASSSHLAAGNYGYTF. J is TRBJ1-2 and V is TRBV28; a weak D match, TRBD1 (5 bases). Per germline, CDR1 MDHEN and CDR2 SYDVKM. The CDR3 length is 16 residues. With 4 bases removed from V and 2 bases from J, the gap between germline ends came to 17 bases.

The chain recombines TRBV29-1 with TRBJ2-3; perhaps TRBD1 as D (5 bases). Trimming left V 6 bases short and J 0 bases short, with 10 bases between. Germline-derived CDR1 and CDR2 are SQVTM and ANQGSEA. The CDR3 totals 13 residues. The DNA of the CDR3 is TGCAGCGTATCGACAGAGAGCACAGATACGCAGTATTTT. Amino acid sequence: CSVSTESTDTQYF.

The chain couples TRBV5-1 to TRBJ1-4; TRBD1 might be the D (5 bases). The length of the CDR3 is 15 residues. From germline, CDR1 is SGHRS and CDR2 YFSETQ. V shed 5 bases and J shed 5 bases, with 16 bases lying between them. Written as DNA, the CDR3 is TGCGCCAGCAGTCTTGCTACGGACATAAATGAAAAACTGTTTTTT. Translation: CASSLATDINEKLFF.

This sequence joins TRBV19 and TRBJ2-7; TRBD1 matches at 10 bases. This CDR3 is 16 amino acids long. The V and J ends lost 7 bases and 3 bases, in that order; junction bases with no gene match: 12. From germline, CDR1 is LNHDA and CDR2 SQIVND (reference sequence). CDR3 loop: CASTPRFRDRGYEQYF. For the CDR3, the DNA is TGTGCCAGTACCCCCCGTTTTAGGGACAGGGGCTACGAGCAGTACTTC. Full variable domain (rest looked up from reference TRBV19 and TRBJ2-7): DGGITQSPKYLFRKEGQNVTLSCEQNLNHDAMYWYRQDPGQGLRLIYYSQIVNDFQKGDIAEGYSVSREKKESFPLTVTSAQKNPTAFYLCASTPRFRDRGYEQYFGPGTRLTVT.

The chain recombines TRBV5-1 with TRBJ2-3, with 13 positions matching TRBD2. This CDR3 comprises 19 residues. The J segment lost 3 bases and the V segment lost 3 bases, leaving 13 bases of the junction unmatched. Germline V gene sequence: CDR1 SGHRS, CDR2 YFSETQ. The CDR3 DNA is TGCGCCAGCAGCTCACTAGGGACTAGCGGGGTTAAAAGGACAGATACGCAGTATTTT. Protein: CASSSLGTSGVKRTDTQYF.

This clone showed up just once. CDR3 nucleotide sequence: TGTGCCTGGAGTGCGGCAGGGAGCACCTACGAGCAGTACTTC. It codes for CAWSAAGSTYEQYF. J is TRBJ2-7 and V is TRBV30; possibly TRBD1 or TRBD2 for D (5 bases each). Germline V gives CDR1 GTSNPN, CDR2 SVGIG (reference sequence). This CDR3 region has 14 residues. V was pared by 1 base and J by 2 bases, with 12 bases between.

The chain recombines TRBV5-5 with TRBJ1-4; 8 bases align to TRBD1. J gave up 4 bases and V 4 bases, and 6 bases lay outside the gene matches. There are 15 residues in the CDR3. Germline CDR1 is SGHKS and CDR2 is YYEKEE (reference sequence). The CDR3 DNA reads as TGTGCCAGCAGCAGAGGGACAGGCTTTAATGAAAAACTGTTTTTT. Its protein product is CASSRGTGFNEKLFF.

The rearrangement joins TRBV14 to TRBJ1-2; 7 bases agree with TRBD1. Trimming removed 3 bases from V and 4 bases from J; junction bases left unmatched: 8. The CDR3 sequence is 15 residues long. Germline lookup yields CDR1 SGHDN and CDR2 FVKESK. The CDR3 is CASSQRQGDAYGYTF. As DNA, the CDR3 is TGTGCCAGCAGCCAGAGACAGGGTGATGCCTATGGCTACACCTTC.

The chain is built from TRBV27 and TRBJ2-6; 7 bases fit TRBD2. The junction had 6 bases not matched to a gene; V was cut back by 5 bases and J by 2 bases. CDR1 is MNHEY, CDR2 SMNVEV, per germline (reference sequence). The CDR3 length is 16 residues. The CDR3 DNA reads as TGTGCCAGCAGTCCTCCGGCGGGGGCTGGGGCCAACGTCCTGACTTTC. Its protein is CASSPPAGAGANVLTF.

The chain employs TRBV15 and TRBJ1-3, with a tentative D call TRBD1 (5 bases). V was trimmed by 3 bases and J by 8 bases, leaving 17 bases between them. The CDR3 consists of 15 residues. Per germline, CDR1 LNHNV and CDR2 YYDKDF (reference sequence). CDR3 sequence reads: CATSSNLQGRHTIYF. The CDR3 DNA sequence: TGTGCCACCAGCAGTAACCTGCAGGGTAGACACACCATATATTTT. The variable domain in full, completed from reference TRBV15 and TRBJ1-3, reads DAMVIQNPRYQVTQFGKPVTLSCSQTLNHNVMYWYQQKSSQAPKLLFHYYDKDFNNEADTPDNFQSRRPNTSFCFLDIRSPGLGDTAMYLCATSSNLQGRHTIYFGEGSWLTVV.

CDR3 in amino acids: CASSLDGGRNYGYTF. The DNA for the CDR3 is TGTGCCAGCAGCTTAGACGGGGGCAGAAACTATGGCTACACCTTC. The chain is built from TRBV7-9 and TRBJ1-2; TRBD1 might be the D (6 bases). The CDR3 extends over 15 amino acids. CDR1 SEHNR and CDR2 FQNEAQ come from the germline V gene (reference sequence). V gave up 1 base and J gave up 2 bases, with 11 bases separating them.

The chain uses TRBV6-4 and TRBJ1-4, with TRBD1 matching 9 bases. V dropped 6 bases and J dropped 8; count of bases not matched to a gene: 7. The CDR3 covers 14 residues. Germline V lookup: CDR1 MRHNA, CDR2 SNTAGT. CDR3 sequence (DNA): TGTGCCAGCAGCTTAAGGGACAGGGCGGAAAAACTGTTTTTT. Protein product: CASSLRDRAEKLFF.

The chain joins TRBV7-2 to TRBJ1-5; D uncertain. CDR3 length: 14 residues. Germline CDR1 and CDR2: SGHTA and FQGNSA. Deletions cut 5 bases from V and 0 bases from J, with 8 bases between. CDR3 nucleotide sequence: TGTGCCAGCAGCACCCGTTATAGCAATCAGCCCCAGCATTTT. Protein: CASSTRYSNQPQHF. The whole variable domain, remainder taken from reference TRBV7-2 and TRBJ1-5, is GAGVSQSPSNKVTEKGKDVELRCDPISGHTALYWYRQSLGQGLEFLIYFQGNSAPDKSGLPSDRFSAERTGGSVSTLTIQRTQQEDSAVYLCASSTRYSNQPQHFGDGTRLSIL.

The genes are TRBV6-5 and TRBJ2-3; 7 bases map to TRBD1. The CDR3 covers 15 residues. The germline gives CDR1 MNHEY, CDR2 SVGAGI. Germline trimming cut 7 bases from V and 0 bases from J; bases unmatched to any gene: 7. This CDR3 reads CASTQTGRSTDTQYF. The CDR3 DNA reads as TGTGCCAGCACCCAGACAGGGAGAAGCACAGATACGCAGTATTTT.

The rearrangement joins TRBV12-5 to TRBJ1-6, with 8 bases that match TRBD1. V lost 4 bases to trimming and J lost 0 bases; unmatched junction nucleotides: 5. Germline values: CDR1 LGHNT, CDR2 FRNRAP. There are 17 residues in the CDR3. The CDR3 DNA is TGTGCTAGTGGTTGGTGGACAGGGAGCTCCTATAATTCACCCCTCCACTTT. Its translation is CASGWWTGSSYNSPLHF.

V gene TRBV19 combines with J gene TRBJ1-1; 7 bases map to TRBD1. CDR3 length equals 17 residues. Germline assignment: CDR1 LNHDA and CDR2 SQIVND (reference sequence). Unmatched junction bases numbered 14, after V lost 5 bases and J lost 2 bases. The CDR3 coding sequence is TGTGCCAGTAGTCTACTATATTCCGGGACAGTTAACACTGAAGCTTTCTTT. The encoded protein is CASSLLYSGTVNTEAFF. Combining the CDR3 with reference TRBV19 and TRBJ1-1 gives the whole variable domain DGGITQSPKYLFRKEGQNVTLSCEQNLNHDAMYWYRQDPGQGLRLIYYSQIVNDFQKGDIAEGYSVSREKKESFPLTVTSAQKNPTAFYLCASSLLYSGTVNTEAFFGQGTRLTVV.

The V call is TRBV6-5, the J call TRBJ2-7, with a weak D call TRBD1 (6 bases). The CDR3 contains 13 residues. Trimming left V 2 bases short and J 3 bases short, with 8 bases between. Germline V gene data show CDR1 as MNHEY and CDR2 as SVGAGI. CDR3 bases: TGTGCCAGCAGTTACGGGGGCGACTACGAGCAGTACTTC. Its protein product is CASSYGGDYEQYF.

The gene calls are TRBV18 and TRBJ1-2; tentatively, D is TRBD1 (6 bases). The CDR3 is 15 residues long. CDR1 and CDR2 (germline): KGHSH, LQKENI. Trimming pared 6 bases from V and 7 bases from J, leaving 21 bases between. CDR3 nucleotides: TGTGCCAGCTCGCCCCGGCCAGGGGTGGACTCTGGCTACACCTTC. Its protein is CASSPRPGVDSGYTF.

The V call is TRBV5-4, the J call TRBJ1-2; no clear D. Germline V lookup: CDR1 SGHNT, CDR2 YYREEE (reference sequence). The CDR3 is 14 amino acids. V dropped 0 bases and J dropped 1 base, with 7 bases sitting between them. The CDR3 bases are TGTGCCAGCAGCTTGGGTCGGAGTAACTATGGCTACACCTTC. Translating it yields CASSLGRSNYGYTF.

The V gene is TRBV18, the J gene TRBJ1-1, with TRBD1 as a possible D gene (6 bases). CDR3 length: 13 residues. The V and J ends lost 8 bases and 1 base respectively, with 11 bases between them. From germline, CDR1 is KGHSH and CDR2 LQKENI. For the CDR3, the DNA is TGTGCCAGCCGGACAGACCAGAACACTGAAGCTTTCTTT. This codes for CASRTDQNTEAFF.

The CDR3 sequence: CASSPSSYNEQFF. Written as DNA, the CDR3 is TGCGCCAGCAGCCCGTCCTCCTACAATGAGCAGTTCTTC. The chain is built from TRBV10-2 and TRBJ2-1; D is undetermined. Germline lookup yields CDR1 WSHSY and CDR2 SAAADI. The CDR3 has 13 amino acids. Trimming removed 6 bases at V and 0 bases at J, with 6 bases between.

The rearrangement joins TRBV21-1 to TRBJ1-1. TRBV21-1 represents a pseudogene. The CDR3 is 16 amino acids. CDR3 region: CASSKALWEMNTEAFF. The CDR3 DNA sequence: TGTGCCAGCAGCAAAGCGCTTTGGGAGATGAACACTGAAGCTTTCTTT.

V gene TRBV5-6 combines with J gene TRBJ2-6, with D uncertain. This CDR3 is 14 amino acids long. Trimming cost V 1 base and J 3 bases, with 5 bases left between them. Germline values: CDR1 SGHDT, CDR2 YYEEEE. DNA of the CDR3: TGTGCCAGCAGCTTGCCATATGGGGCCAACGTCCTGACTTTC. This gives the protein CASSLPYGANVLTF. The full variable domain, completed using reference TRBV5-6 and TRBJ2-6, is DAGVTQSPTHLIKTRGQQVTLRCSPKSGHDTVSWYQQALGQGPQFIFQYYEEEERQRGNFPDRFSGHQFPNYSSELNVNALLLGDSALYLCASSLPYGANVLTFGAGSRLTVL.